This T cell receptor beta chain originates from a study of cytomegalovirus exposure and HLA in healthy donors. About this clone itself: Its antigen remains unidentified. Other DNA sequences within the sample encode an identical CDR3.

Amplification used 60 Vbeta primers and 13 Jbeta primers. Clones were read by immunoSEQ multiplex PCR, and TCRdb kept only the in-frame ones, dropping some. Of 95,000 to 150,000 clones listed, over 65% are singletons. Regarding the study as a whole: Clonal expansion was found to be greater in HLA-associated TCR beta chains than in equally common others in a later analysis. Researchers counted around 160 TCR beta chains as cytomegalovirus-associated.

This TCR was sampled from a man aged 25-45 years in good health and CMV-seronegative. Sequences were obtained from PBMCs.

In nucleotides, the CDR3 is TGCGCCAGCAGCTTGGGACAGTCTGGAAACACCATATATTTT. Translated, it gives CASSLGQSGNTIYF. The chain carries TRBV5-1 and TRBJ1-3; weak D call: TRBD1 (5 bases). V dropped 0 bases and J dropped 1 base, with 5 bases sitting between them. CDR1 is SGHRS and CDR2 is YFSETQ in the germline V gene. The CDR3 loop spans 14 amino acids.